Listed below are T cell receptor beta chains from one sample, sequenced in a study of shared clonotypes between healthy human individuals. Some clones are missing from TCRdb's copy, which holds only in-frame ones; the method was immunoSEQ multiplex PCR. The sample records some 500,000 clones, 95% to 96% being singletons. What was sequenced was naive CD4+ T cells sorted from blood. All receptors come from a woman in her thirties in good health. Each CDR3 is given with its conserved first and last residue. D genes are given only for firm matches. Expanded clones are given a class, and other clones once, few, many or no size at all.

clone_size: NA; d_call: NA; j_call: TRBJ2-3; v_call: TRBV21-1; cdr3_aa: CASNLAGVDTQYF; cdr3_nt: TGTGCCAGCAACCTAGCGGGAGTAGATACGCAGTATTTT
clone_size: few; d_call: TRBD1; j_call: TRBJ1-2; v_call: TRBV7-9; cdr3_aa: CASSLSTGDGYTF; cdr3_nt: TGTGCCAGCAGCTTATCTACAGGGGATGGCTACACCTTC
clone_size: NA; d_call: NA; j_call: TRBJ1-1; v_call: TRBV19; cdr3_aa: CASTTGTGGTEAFF; cdr3_nt: TGTGCCAGTACCACCGGGACGGGGGGCACTGAAGCTTTCTTT
clone_size: NA; d_call: TRBD1; j_call: TRBJ2-7; v_call: TRBV2; cdr3_aa: CASSGQGTAYEQYF; cdr3_nt: TGTGCCAGCAGTGGGCAGGGGACAGCATACGAGCAGTACTTC
clone_size: NA; d_call: NA; j_call: TRBJ2-2; v_call: TRBV27; cdr3_aa: CASSRLGPMNTGELFF; cdr3_nt: TGTGCCAGCAGTCGGTTGGGACCGATGAACACCGGGGAGCTGTTTTTT
clone_size: NA; d_call: NA; j_call: TRBJ1-1; v_call: TRBV7-9; cdr3_aa: CASSLLGRDTEAFF; cdr3_nt: TGTGCCAGCAGCTTACTGGGCAGGGACACTGAAGCTTTCTTT
clone_size: once; d_call: NA; j_call: TRBJ2-3; v_call: TRBV11-2; cdr3_aa: CASSSQLEADTQYF; cdr3_nt: TGTGCCAGCAGCTCACAACTAGAGGCAGATACGCAGTATTTT
clone_size: NA; d_call: NA; j_call: TRBJ2-6; v_call: TRBV18; cdr3_aa: CASSPPGTGANVLTF; cdr3_nt: TGTGCCAGCTCGCCGCCGGGGACTGGGGCCAACGTCCTGACTTTC
clone_size: NA; d_call: NA; j_call: TRBJ2-1; v_call: TRBV25-1; cdr3_aa: CASRREGTYNEQFF; cdr3_nt: TGTGCCAGCAGGCGGGAAGGGACCTACAATGAGCAGTTCTTC
clone_size: few; d_call: TRBD1; j_call: TRBJ1-2; v_call: TRBV5-1; cdr3_aa: CASSGDRDGHTF; cdr3_nt: TGCGCCAGCAGCGGGGACAGGGACGGCCACACCTTC
clone_size: NA; d_call: TRBD2; j_call: TRBJ2-3; v_call: TRBV28; cdr3_aa: CASATSATLDTQYF; cdr3_nt: TGTGCCAGCGCCACTAGCGCAACTCTCGATACGCAGTATTTT
clone_size: NA; d_call: NA; j_call: TRBJ2-2; v_call: TRBV27; cdr3_aa: CATRRATNTGELFF; cdr3_nt: TGTGCCACCCGCCGGGCTACGAACACCGGGGAGCTGTTTTTT
clone_size: NA; d_call: TRBD2; j_call: TRBJ2-3; v_call: TRBV5-1; cdr3_aa: CASSFGGRAPDTQYF; cdr3_nt: TGCGCCAGCAGCTTCGGCGGGAGGGCCCCTGATACGCAGTATTTT
clone_size: NA; d_call: TRBD1; j_call: TRBJ2-2; v_call: TRBV5-1; cdr3_aa: CASSLSGTGNTGELFF; cdr3_nt: TGCGCCAGCAGCTTGTCCGGGACAGGGAACACCGGGGAGCTGTTTTTT
clone_size: NA; d_call: TRBD2; j_call: TRBJ2-3; v_call: TRBV10-3; cdr3_aa: CAIRSGLAGADTQYF; cdr3_nt: TGTGCCATCAGATCCGGACTAGCGGGAGCAGATACGCAGTATTTT
clone_size: NA; d_call: NA; j_call: TRBJ2-2; v_call: TRBV5-1; cdr3_aa: CASSWTGGNTGELFF; cdr3_nt: TGCGCCAGCAGCTGGACCGGGGGAAACACCGGGGAGCTGTTTTTT
clone_size: NA; d_call: TRBD1; j_call: TRBJ2-3; v_call: TRBV5-1; cdr3_aa: CASSYGQGPSTDTQYF; cdr3_nt: TGCGCCAGCAGCTACGGACAGGGTCCTAGCACAGATACGCAGTATTTT
clone_size: once; d_call: TRBD2; j_call: TRBJ2-7; v_call: TRBV10-3; cdr3_aa: CAISDPGLAGEQYF; cdr3_nt: TGTGCCATCAGTGACCCTGGACTAGCGGGAGAGCAGTACTTC
clone_size: NA; d_call: TRBD1; j_call: TRBJ1-5; v_call: TRBV6-5; cdr3_aa: CASSYSGTGGDQPQHF; cdr3_nt: TGTGCCAGCAGTTACTCCGGGACAGGAGGAGATCAGCCCCAGCATTTT
clone_size: NA; d_call: TRBD1; j_call: TRBJ1-4; v_call: TRBV5-4; cdr3_aa: CASSLPGTEGEKLFF; cdr3_nt: TGTGCCAGCAGTTTACCCGGGACAGAGGGCGAAAAACTGTTTTTT
clone_size: NA; d_call: TRBD2; j_call: TRBJ2-3; v_call: TRBV9; cdr3_aa: CASSRTSGSGDTQYF; cdr3_nt: TGTGCCAGCAGCCGGACTAGCGGGAGTGGTGATACGCAGTATTTT
clone_size: NA; d_call: TRBD2; j_call: TRBJ2-7; v_call: TRBV15; cdr3_aa: CATSRDLAGGPVLHYEQYF; cdr3_nt: TGTGCCACCAGCAGAGATCTGGCGGGAGGGCCTGTTTTACACTACGAGCAGTACTTC
clone_size: NA; d_call: NA; j_call: TRBJ1-4; v_call: TRBV7-9; cdr3_aa: CASTDYRPTNEKLFF; cdr3_nt: TGTGCCAGCACCGATTACAGGCCAACTAATGAAAAACTGTTTTTT
clone_size: once; d_call: TRBD1; j_call: TRBJ2-7; v_call: TRBV28; cdr3_aa: CASSIPGQGREQYF; cdr3_nt: TGTGCCAGCAGCATACCCGGACAGGGACGGGAGCAGTACTTC
clone_size: NA; d_call: NA; j_call: TRBJ2-6; v_call: TRBV19; cdr3_aa: CASSNLGGSGANVLTF; cdr3_nt: TGTGCCAGTAGTAATCTCGGCGGCTCTGGGGCCAACGTCCTGACTTTC
clone_size: once; d_call: NA; j_call: TRBJ1-5; v_call: TRBV4-1; cdr3_aa: CASSQVAGGGYSNQPQHF; cdr3_nt: TGCGCCAGCAGCCAAGTGGCCGGGGGGGGTTATAGCAATCAGCCCCAGCATTTT
clone_size: NA; d_call: NA; j_call: TRBJ1-2; v_call: TRBV28; cdr3_aa: CATSWGSNLYGYTF; cdr3_nt: TGTGCCACCTCCTGGGGTTCCAACCTCTATGGCTACACCTTC
clone_size: NA; d_call: NA; j_call: TRBJ2-7; v_call: TRBV10-3; cdr3_aa: CAISGKTGTRGYEQYF; cdr3_nt: TGTGCCATCAGTGGGAAAACCGGGACGCGAGGCTACGAGCAGTACTTC
clone_size: NA; d_call: NA; j_call: TRBJ1-2; v_call: TRBV5-1; cdr3_aa: CASSLSGSGSYGYTF; cdr3_nt: TGCGCCAGCAGCTTGAGCGGCAGCGGCTCCTATGGCTACACCTTC
clone_size: NA; d_call: NA; j_call: TRBJ1-5; v_call: TRBV7-8; cdr3_aa: CASSLAWDNHQPQHF; cdr3_nt: TGTGCCAGCAGCTTAGCGTGGGACAACCATCAGCCCCAGCATTTT
clone_size: once; d_call: NA; j_call: TRBJ2-7; v_call: TRBV11-1; cdr3_aa: CASSLALTGTDEQYF; cdr3_nt: TGTGCCAGCAGCTTAGCGCTAACTGGGACTGACGAGCAGTACTTC
clone_size: NA; d_call: TRBD1; j_call: TRBJ1-5; v_call: TRBV2; cdr3_aa: CASKSSGQGIQPQHF; cdr3_nt: TGTGCCAGCAAGAGTTCGGGACAGGGGATTCAGCCCCAGCATTTT
clone_size: NA; d_call: TRBD2; j_call: TRBJ2-5; v_call: TRBV5-6; cdr3_aa: CASRKWGRRETQHF; cdr3_nt: TGTGCCAGCAGAAAATGGGGGAGGCGGGAGACCCAGCACTTC
clone_size: NA; d_call: TRBD1; j_call: TRBJ2-7; v_call: TRBV10-2; cdr3_aa: CASSADRGSSYEQYF; cdr3_nt: TGCGCCAGCAGTGCTGACAGGGGGAGCTCCTACGAGCAGTACTTC
clone_size: NA; d_call: NA; j_call: TRBJ2-5; v_call: TRBV4-1; cdr3_aa: CASSQPPRTPTQYF; cdr3_nt: TGCGCCAGCAGTCAGCCACCAAGAACTCCGACCCAGTACTTC
clone_size: NA; d_call: NA; j_call: TRBJ1-1; v_call: TRBV7-3; cdr3_aa: CASSWDYMNTEAFF; cdr3_nt: TGTGCCAGCAGCTGGGATTACATGAACACTGAAGCTTTCTTT
clone_size: NA; d_call: NA; j_call: TRBJ1-1; v_call: TRBV5-1; cdr3_aa: CASSLGEHMNTEAFF; cdr3_nt: TGCGCCAGCAGCTTGGGAGAACACATGAACACTGAAGCTTTCTTT
clone_size: NA; d_call: TRBD2; j_call: TRBJ2-3; v_call: TRBV5-1; cdr3_aa: CASSLGLAGVGDTQYF; cdr3_nt: TGCGCCAGCAGCTTGGGTCTAGCGGGAGTTGGAGATACGCAGTATTTT
clone_size: once; d_call: NA; j_call: TRBJ2-7; v_call: TRBV9; cdr3_aa: CASSVSGLPSYEQYF; cdr3_nt: TGTGCCAGCAGTGTATCCGGGCTCCCTTCCTACGAGCAGTACTTC
clone_size: NA; d_call: TRBD1; j_call: TRBJ2-7; v_call: TRBV5-1; cdr3_aa: CASSPDPTGNTYEQYF; cdr3_nt: TGCGCCAGCAGCCCGGACCCGACAGGGAACACCTACGAGCAGTACTTC
clone_size: NA; d_call: NA; j_call: TRBJ2-7; v_call: TRBV18; cdr3_aa: CASSPPGYEQYF; cdr3_nt: TGTGCCAGCTCACCACCAGGGTACGAGCAGTACTTC
clone_size: NA; d_call: NA; j_call: TRBJ1-4; v_call: TRBV29-1; cdr3_aa: CSVYDSLKATNEKLFF; cdr3_nt: TGCAGCGTTTATGACAGCCTGAAGGCAACTAATGAAAAACTGTTTTTT
clone_size: NA; d_call: NA; j_call: TRBJ2-7; v_call: TRBV14; cdr3_aa: CASSPYGLIYEQYF; cdr3_nt: TGTGCCAGCAGCCCGTACGGACTTATCTACGAGCAGTACTTC
clone_size: NA; d_call: TRBD1; j_call: TRBJ2-7; v_call: TRBV5-4; cdr3_aa: CASSAGDRGSYEQYF; cdr3_nt: TGTGCCAGCAGTGCCGGGGACAGGGGTTCCTACGAGCAGTACTTC
clone_size: NA; d_call: NA; j_call: TRBJ1-3; v_call: TRBV11-3; cdr3_aa: CASSRGDRASSGNTIYF; cdr3_nt: TGTGCCAGCAGCCGTGGGGATAGGGCAAGCTCTGGAAACACCATATATTTT
clone_size: NA; d_call: NA; j_call: TRBJ2-5; v_call: TRBV2; cdr3_aa: CASSKRGETQYF; cdr3_nt: TGTGCCAGCTCTAAACGTGGGGAGACCCAGTACTTC
clone_size: NA; d_call: TRBD1; j_call: TRBJ1-6; v_call: TRBV2; cdr3_aa: CASSGTVYNSPLHF; cdr3_nt: TGTGCCAGCAGCGGGACAGTCTATAATTCACCCCTCCACTTT
clone_size: NA; d_call: NA; j_call: TRBJ1-3; v_call: TRBV28; cdr3_aa: CASSPLRLYSGNTIYF; cdr3_nt: TGTGCCAGCAGCCCCCTTCGGCTTTACTCTGGAAACACCATATATTTT
clone_size: NA; d_call: NA; j_call: TRBJ2-7; v_call: TRBV30; cdr3_aa: CAWKDRPFGHEQYF; cdr3_nt: TGTGCCTGGAAAGACCGGCCGTTCGGGCACGAGCAGTACTTC
clone_size: NA; d_call: NA; j_call: TRBJ1-2; v_call: TRBV28; cdr3_aa: CASSFSPGGSYGYTF; cdr3_nt: TGTGCCAGCAGTTTCTCTCCGGGCGGGAGTTATGGCTACACCTTC
clone_size: NA; d_call: NA; j_call: TRBJ2-1; v_call: TRBV7-9; cdr3_aa: CASSGVPNEQFF; cdr3_nt: TGTGCCAGCAGCGGGGTTCCCAATGAGCAGTTCTTC
clone_size: NA; d_call: NA; j_call: TRBJ2-7; v_call: TRBV28; cdr3_aa: CASSQTRTYEQYF; cdr3_nt: TGTGCCAGCAGTCAAACGAGGACCTACGAGCAGTACTTC
clone_size: once; d_call: NA; j_call: TRBJ2-1; v_call: TRBV11-2; cdr3_aa: CASSDSRVYEQFF; cdr3_nt: TGTGCCAGCAGCGACTCCAGGGTGTATGAGCAGTTCTTC
clone_size: NA; d_call: TRBD1; j_call: TRBJ2-1; v_call: TRBV2; cdr3_aa: CASSRGLVDEQFF; cdr3_nt: TGTGCCAGCAGCAGGGGGCTTGTCGATGAGCAGTTCTTC
clone_size: NA; d_call: TRBD1; j_call: TRBJ1-1; v_call: TRBV18; cdr3_aa: CASSPPRGMNTEAFF; cdr3_nt: TGTGCCAGCTCACCACCCAGGGGGATGAACACTGAAGCTTTCTTT
clone_size: NA; d_call: NA; j_call: TRBJ2-1; v_call: TRBV23-1; cdr3_aa: CASSQEQSTKREQFF; cdr3_nt: TGCGCCAGCAGTCAAGAACAGTCAACTAAGAGGGAGCAGTTCTTC
clone_size: NA; d_call: TRBD1; j_call: TRBJ2-4; v_call: TRBV18; cdr3_aa: CASSQTNDRVGKNIQYF; cdr3_nt: TGTGCCAGCTCACAAACAAACGACAGGGTAGGCAAAAACATTCAGTACTTC
clone_size: NA; d_call: NA; j_call: TRBJ2-2; v_call: TRBV10-2; cdr3_aa: CASKGLGNTGELFF; cdr3_nt: TGCGCCAGCAAGGGGCTAGGGAACACCGGGGAGCTGTTTTTT
clone_size: NA; d_call: NA; j_call: TRBJ1-1; v_call: TRBV19; cdr3_aa: CASSPPVHTEAFF; cdr3_nt: TGTGCCAGTAGTCCCCCCGTTCACACTGAAGCTTTCTTT